This is a list of T cell receptor beta chains from one sample in a study of cytomegalovirus exposure and HLA in healthy donors. Only in-frame clones appear in the TCRdb table, and some are missing; sequencing was by immunoSEQ multiplex PCR. This table has roughly 190,000 clones, approximately 80% appearing once. The sequenced sample was PBMCs. These receptors came from a woman between 50 and 59 years old in good health and CMV-seronegative. Both conserved end residues are part of each CDR3. The D gene is left open where the match is weak. Expanded clones are given a class, and other clones once, few, many or no size at all.

d_call: TRBD1; clone_size: NA; j_call: TRBJ1-5; v_call: TRBV6-1; cdr3_aa: CASLEGAAQPQHF; cdr3_nt: TGTGCCAGCCTTGAGGGGGCAGCTCAGCCCCAGCATTTT
d_call: TRBD1; clone_size: few; j_call: TRBJ1-5; v_call: TRBV7-9; cdr3_aa: CSSSLERRGQGNQPQHF; cdr3_nt: TGTTCCAGCAGCTTAGAGCGTAGGGGGCAGGGCAATCAGCCCCAGCATTTT
d_call: NA; clone_size: NA; j_call: TRBJ1-1; v_call: TRBV19; cdr3_aa: CASRPRTAQSGAFF; cdr3_nt: TGTGCCAGTAGACCCCGGACAGCCCAGAGTGGAGCTTTCTTT
d_call: NA; clone_size: NA; j_call: TRBJ1-2; v_call: TRBV7-6; cdr3_aa: CASSLAPVNYGYTF; cdr3_nt: TGTGCCAGCAGCTTAGCGCCGGTGAACTATGGCTACACCTTC
d_call: NA; clone_size: NA; j_call: TRBJ2-3; v_call: TRBV28; cdr3_aa: CASSQPSVGADTQYF; cdr3_nt: TGTGCCAGCAGTCAACCTAGCGTCGGGGCAGATACGCAGTATTTT
d_call: TRBD1; clone_size: NA; j_call: TRBJ1-6; v_call: TRBV7-7; cdr3_aa: CASSLAMGQWNSPLHF; cdr3_nt: TGTGCCAGCAGCTTAGCTATGGGACAGTGGAATTCACCCCTCCACTTT
d_call: TRBD1; clone_size: NA; j_call: TRBJ2-3; v_call: TRBV4-3; cdr3_aa: CASSQGGGGADTQYF; cdr3_nt: TGCGCCAGCAGCCAAGGAGGGGGCGGCGCAGATACGCAGTATTTT
d_call: NA; clone_size: few; j_call: TRBJ2-1; v_call: TRBV18; cdr3_aa: CASSLGRDDEQFF; cdr3_nt: TGTGCCAGCTCCCTCGGGCGGGATGATGAGCAGTTCTTC
d_call: NA; clone_size: NA; j_call: TRBJ2-2; v_call: TRBV2; cdr3_aa: CASSAKTGVVGELFF; cdr3_nt: TGTGCCAGCAGTGCGAAGACAGGCGTCGTCGGGGAGCTGTTTTTT
d_call: TRBD1; clone_size: few; j_call: TRBJ2-3; v_call: TRBV6-6; cdr3_aa: CASSYGTGADTQYF; cdr3_nt: TGTGCCAGCAGTTACGGGACAGGGGCAGATACGCAGTATTTT
d_call: NA; clone_size: NA; j_call: TRBJ1-2; v_call: TRBV5-6; cdr3_aa: CASSYSRGVYGYTF; cdr3_nt: TGTGCCAGCAGTTACTCGCGGGGGGTGTATGGCTACACCTTC
d_call: NA; clone_size: few; j_call: TRBJ1-1; v_call: TRBV5-1; cdr3_aa: CASSMDGPPTEAFF; cdr3_nt: TGCGCCAGCAGCATGGACGGTCCCCCCACTGAAGCTTTCTTT
d_call: NA; clone_size: NA; j_call: TRBJ1-3; v_call: TRBV4-1; cdr3_aa: CASSQDGTLGNTIYF; cdr3_nt: TGCGCCAGCAGCCAGGACGGGACTCTTGGAAACACCATATATTTT
d_call: TRBD1; clone_size: NA; j_call: TRBJ1-6; v_call: TRBV6-6; cdr3_aa: CASSTDRGYNSPLHF; cdr3_nt: TGTGCCAGCAGTACGGACAGGGGATATAATTCACCCCTCCACTTT
d_call: TRBD2; clone_size: NA; j_call: TRBJ2-1; v_call: TRBV7-8; cdr3_aa: CASSLAPGGRFGNEQFF; cdr3_nt: TGTGCCAGCAGCTTAGCCCCCGGCGGGAGATTTGGCAATGAGCAGTTCTTC
d_call: TRBD1; clone_size: NA; j_call: TRBJ2-2; v_call: TRBV4-3; cdr3_aa: CASSQDKRGQGATGELFF; cdr3_nt: TGCGCCAGCAGCCAAGATAAACGGGGGCAGGGGGCTACCGGGGAGCTGTTTTTT